This T cell receptor (beta chain) was retrieved from a study of sequential checkpoint blockade in melanoma. Across the study: Arm A got nivolumab then ipilimumab; arm B the reverse, 1:1. Each arm's sequence ended with maintenance nivolumab.

Measured with immunoSEQ multiplex PCR; TCRdb has only the in-frame clones, and not every one. The sample shows approximately 9,000 clones, about three fifths of them seen only once. CDR3 length equals 15 residues. Germline V gene lookup returns CDR1 MDHEN and CDR2 SYDVKM. V lost 8 bases to trimming and J lost 5 bases, with 19 bases between them. Described treatment: randomized to nivolumab then ipilimumab (arm A) or the reverse (arm B). No patient had prior DNA-damaging chemotherapy. Live CD3+CD8+ CD19− CD56− cells were sorted from PBMCs. This clone is medium-sized. The rearrangement joins TRBV28 to TRBJ1-5; D remains ambiguous. Sequencing used CD8+ T cells sorted from blood (inferred from file names), obtained from a patient given nivolumab and ipilimumab in sequence. This TCR derives from a human donor with melanoma. The CDR3 DNA sequence: TGTGCCAGCGTTACCCCGGAGGGAATCGATCAGCCCCAGCATTTT. This encodes CASVTPEGIDQPQHF.